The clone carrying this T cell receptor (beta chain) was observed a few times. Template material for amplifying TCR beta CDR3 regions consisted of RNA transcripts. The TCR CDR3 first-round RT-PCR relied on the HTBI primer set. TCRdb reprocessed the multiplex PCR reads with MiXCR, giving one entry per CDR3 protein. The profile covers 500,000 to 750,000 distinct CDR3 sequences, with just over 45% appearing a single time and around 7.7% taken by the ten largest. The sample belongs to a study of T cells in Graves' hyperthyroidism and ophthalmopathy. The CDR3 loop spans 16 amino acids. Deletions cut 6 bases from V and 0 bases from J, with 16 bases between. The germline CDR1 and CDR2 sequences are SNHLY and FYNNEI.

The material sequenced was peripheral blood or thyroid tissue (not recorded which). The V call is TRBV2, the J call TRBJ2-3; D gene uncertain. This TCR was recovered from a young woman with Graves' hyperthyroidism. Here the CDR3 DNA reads TGTGCCAGCAGCTCTGTGGGCGGAACTAGCACAGATACGCAGTATTTT. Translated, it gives CASSSVGGTSTDTQYF.